These 9 T cell receptor beta chains share one sample of origin, sequenced in a study of blood T cells in healthy people across ages. Using a J-beta primer mix together with a sample-barcoded 5' primer, a second PCR was run for roughly 7 to 12 cycles. MiXCR, applied by TCRdb to the 5' RACE reads, yields one record per CDR3 protein. The data show 250,000 to 300,000 distinct CDR3 sequences, 25% to 30% seen once. What was sequenced was blood. The source of these receptors is a woman between 70 and 85 years old in good health.

This chain joins TRBV7-3 and TRBJ2-1, with D maybe TRBD2 (6 bases). V was cut by 4 bases and J by 5 bases, with 15 bases left in between. Germline V gene data show CDR1 as SGHTA and CDR2 as FQGTGA. The CDR3 covers 15 residues. CDR3 loop: CASSYTGGSNNEQFF. The CDR3 coding sequence is TGTGCCAGCAGCTACACAGGAGGGAGCAACAATGAGCAGTTCTTC.

This clonotype was seen more than once but under ten times. This chain connects TRBV3-1 to TRBJ2-5, with D uncertain. The better agreement between TRBJ2-1 and the DNA end casts doubt on the J call. The CDR3 consists of 14 residues. CDR1 is LGHDT, CDR2 YNNKEL, per germline (reference sequence). Here the CDR3 DNA reads TGTGCCAGCAGCCAAGGTGATAGTCGGGTTGAGCAGTTCTTC. Translated: CASSQGDSRVEQFF.

The sample holds a few counts of this clonotype. V and J are TRBV28 and TRBJ2-7; 7 bases fit TRBD2. The CDR3 totals 21 residues. Germline V gene data show CDR1 as MDHEN and CDR2 as SYDVKM. With V trimmed by 3 bases and J by 0 bases, 23 bases remained unmatched. CDR3 residues: CASSFYSSTLTRGEVSYEQYF. The CDR3 bases are TGTGCCAGCAGTTTTTATTCCTCCACCCTCACTCGGGGGGAAGTCTCCTACGAGCAGTACTTC.

This clonotype has more than one count but fewer than ten. The chain recombines TRBV21-1 with TRBJ2-1; TRBD2 is the table's D call, not checked against the DNA. TRBV21-1 is classified as a pseudogene. The CDR3 sequence is 16 residues long. The DNA of the CDR3 is TGTGCCAGCAGCAAAGCCGGCGGGAGGGCCCTGAATGAGCAGTTCTTC. This codes for CASSKAGGRALNEQFF.

As for this clonotype: At one boundary the junction diverges from the germline segment, which might be a read error. V and J are TRBV28 and TRBJ1-2, with 10 positions matching TRBD1. Germline CDR1 reads MDHEN; CDR2 reads SYDVKM. CDR3 length equals 14 residues. CDR3 DNA: TGTACCAGCAGTTTCGCCGACAGGGGGCTTGGCTACACCTTC. Translated, it gives CTSSFADRGLGYTF.

V and J are TRBV7-2 and TRBJ2-3, with 11 bases aligning to TRBD2. The CDR3 is 16 amino acids. Germline lookup yields CDR1 SGHTA and CDR2 FQGNSA. J gave up 6 bases and V 4 bases, and 9 bases lay outside the gene matches. The CDR3 DNA sequence: TGTGCCAGCAGCTCCCCTACTAGCGGGAGAGGGGATACGCAGTATTTT. Its translation: CASSSPTSGRGDTQYF.

This clonotype was counted a few times. The rearrangement links TRBV9 to TRBJ2-2; 9 positions agree with TRBD2. Trimming took 1 base from V and 7 from J; bases not matched to a gene: 8. There are 16 residues in the CDR3. Germline CDR1 reads SGDLS; CDR2 reads YYNGEE. The CDR3 region is CASSVMASGTGGELFF. The CDR3 DNA reads as TGTGCCAGCAGCGTAATGGCTAGCGGGACGGGCGGGGAGCTGTTTTTT.

Points on this clonotype: The germline gene is not matched at one end of the junction; a read error may be the cause. This chain links TRBV7-2 with TRBJ1-3, with 7 bases matching TRBD1. This CDR3 comprises 15 residues. Looked up from germline, CDR1 is SGHTA and CDR2 is FQGNSA. For the CDR3, the DNA is TGTGCCAGCAGTTTAGGGACAGACCCTGGAAACACCATATATTTT. Protein: CASSLGTDPGNTIYF.

The chain joins TRBV6-2 or TRBV6-3 to TRBJ2-5, with D possibly being TRBD1 (5 bases). CDR1 is MNHEY, CDR2 SVGEGT, per germline. V lost 1 base and J 5 bases, leaving 14 bases between the germline ends. This CDR3 comprises 15 residues. The CDR3 coding sequence is TGTGCCAGCAGTTACTACAGGCCGGCTGGGGAGACCCAGTACTTC. This gives the protein CASSYYRPAGETQYF.